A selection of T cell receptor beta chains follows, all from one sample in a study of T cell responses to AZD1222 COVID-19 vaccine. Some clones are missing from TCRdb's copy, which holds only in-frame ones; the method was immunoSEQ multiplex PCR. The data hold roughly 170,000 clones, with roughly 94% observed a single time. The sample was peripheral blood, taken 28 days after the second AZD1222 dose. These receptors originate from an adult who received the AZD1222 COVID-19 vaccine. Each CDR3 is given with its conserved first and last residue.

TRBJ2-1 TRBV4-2 CASSQERNGDFNNEQFF
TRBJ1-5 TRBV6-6 CASSWGQGNQPQHF
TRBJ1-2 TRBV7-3 CASSSTSGTGYTF
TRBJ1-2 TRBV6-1 CASSEMTGAGYGYTF
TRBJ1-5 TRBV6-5 CASSYQGNQPQHF
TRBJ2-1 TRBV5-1 CASSQALSVSTNEQFF
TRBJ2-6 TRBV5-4 CASSLDGVGYSGANVLTF
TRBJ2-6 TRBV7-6 CASSFDRARSSGANVLTF
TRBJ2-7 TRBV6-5 CASSYSAGDPYEQYF
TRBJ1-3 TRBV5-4 CASREGPLTGNTIYF
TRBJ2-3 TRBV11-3 CASSQTSTDTQYF
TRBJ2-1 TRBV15 CATSSRLAGADEQFF
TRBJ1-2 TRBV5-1 CASSPGGSSPRGYTF
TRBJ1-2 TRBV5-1 CASSSGDAVNYGYTF
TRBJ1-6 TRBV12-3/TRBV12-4 CASSHLQNSPLHF
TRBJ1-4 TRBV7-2 CASSLQYNEKLFF
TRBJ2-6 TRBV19 CASKDSSGANVLTF
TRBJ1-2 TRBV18 CASSPRDRGYYGYTF
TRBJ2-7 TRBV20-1 CSARGGYEQYF
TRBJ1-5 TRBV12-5 CASGLGVPGEPQHF
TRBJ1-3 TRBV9 CASSVDPNTIYF
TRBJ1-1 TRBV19 CASSTILRATEAFF
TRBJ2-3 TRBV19 CASSLNPFSTDTQYF
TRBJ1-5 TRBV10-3 CATATDALSNQPQHF
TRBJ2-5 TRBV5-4 CASSPSPGRGTETQYF
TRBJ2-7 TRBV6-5 CASSSGTASYEQYF
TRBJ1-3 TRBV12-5 CASGITTGTAGNTIYF
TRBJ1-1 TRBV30 CAWSVLILAGEAFF
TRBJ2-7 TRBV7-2 CASSSRHSGESSYEQYF